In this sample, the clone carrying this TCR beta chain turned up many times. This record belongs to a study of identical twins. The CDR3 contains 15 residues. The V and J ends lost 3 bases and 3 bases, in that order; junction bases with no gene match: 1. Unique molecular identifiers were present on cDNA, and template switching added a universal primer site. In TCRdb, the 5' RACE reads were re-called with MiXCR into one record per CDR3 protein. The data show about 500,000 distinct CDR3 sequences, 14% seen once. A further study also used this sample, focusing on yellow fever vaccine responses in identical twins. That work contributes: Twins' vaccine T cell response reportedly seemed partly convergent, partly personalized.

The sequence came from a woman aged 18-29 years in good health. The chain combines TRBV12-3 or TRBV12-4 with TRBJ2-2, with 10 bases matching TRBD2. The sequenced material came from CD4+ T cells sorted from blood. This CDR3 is CASSLTSGYTGELFF. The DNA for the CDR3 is TGTGCCAGCAGTTTGACTAGCGGGTACACCGGGGAGCTGTTTTTT.